This T cell receptor beta chain is from a study of T cells in Graves' hyperthyroidism and ophthalmopathy. Study information: At the time of initial diagnosis and before any treatment, peripheral blood was collected.

Study outcomes and limitations: Blood samples included most of the expanded thyroid clonotypes exceeding 0.001.

This clonotype was seen repeatedly, ten times or more. Its target is unknown. V lost 3 bases and J lost 2; bases outside the gene matches: 6. CDR3 size: 18 residues. Germline V lookup: CDR1 KGHDR, CDR2 SFDVKD. TCR beta CDR3 sequences were amplified from RNA transcripts. The study used the HTBI primer set for a first-round RT-PCR of the TCR CDR3. TCRdb ran MiXCR on the multiplex PCR reads and lists one entry per CDR3 protein. This table holds around 610,000 distinct CDR3 sequences, roughly 15% found once. Patients affected by ophthalmopathy presented a Clinical Activity Score of at least 3, a NOSPECS grade of at least 4, and disease duration below 3 months.

The receptor was isolated from a woman aged 40 to 50 with Graves' ophthalmopathy. This chain joins TRBV24-1 and TRBJ2-5; 15 positions agree with TRBD2. The sample comprised blood. The CDR3 protein is CATSDRGLAGGPQETQYF. For the CDR3, the DNA is TGTGCCACCAGTGATCGCGGACTAGCGGGAGGGCCTCAAGAGACCCAGTACTTC.